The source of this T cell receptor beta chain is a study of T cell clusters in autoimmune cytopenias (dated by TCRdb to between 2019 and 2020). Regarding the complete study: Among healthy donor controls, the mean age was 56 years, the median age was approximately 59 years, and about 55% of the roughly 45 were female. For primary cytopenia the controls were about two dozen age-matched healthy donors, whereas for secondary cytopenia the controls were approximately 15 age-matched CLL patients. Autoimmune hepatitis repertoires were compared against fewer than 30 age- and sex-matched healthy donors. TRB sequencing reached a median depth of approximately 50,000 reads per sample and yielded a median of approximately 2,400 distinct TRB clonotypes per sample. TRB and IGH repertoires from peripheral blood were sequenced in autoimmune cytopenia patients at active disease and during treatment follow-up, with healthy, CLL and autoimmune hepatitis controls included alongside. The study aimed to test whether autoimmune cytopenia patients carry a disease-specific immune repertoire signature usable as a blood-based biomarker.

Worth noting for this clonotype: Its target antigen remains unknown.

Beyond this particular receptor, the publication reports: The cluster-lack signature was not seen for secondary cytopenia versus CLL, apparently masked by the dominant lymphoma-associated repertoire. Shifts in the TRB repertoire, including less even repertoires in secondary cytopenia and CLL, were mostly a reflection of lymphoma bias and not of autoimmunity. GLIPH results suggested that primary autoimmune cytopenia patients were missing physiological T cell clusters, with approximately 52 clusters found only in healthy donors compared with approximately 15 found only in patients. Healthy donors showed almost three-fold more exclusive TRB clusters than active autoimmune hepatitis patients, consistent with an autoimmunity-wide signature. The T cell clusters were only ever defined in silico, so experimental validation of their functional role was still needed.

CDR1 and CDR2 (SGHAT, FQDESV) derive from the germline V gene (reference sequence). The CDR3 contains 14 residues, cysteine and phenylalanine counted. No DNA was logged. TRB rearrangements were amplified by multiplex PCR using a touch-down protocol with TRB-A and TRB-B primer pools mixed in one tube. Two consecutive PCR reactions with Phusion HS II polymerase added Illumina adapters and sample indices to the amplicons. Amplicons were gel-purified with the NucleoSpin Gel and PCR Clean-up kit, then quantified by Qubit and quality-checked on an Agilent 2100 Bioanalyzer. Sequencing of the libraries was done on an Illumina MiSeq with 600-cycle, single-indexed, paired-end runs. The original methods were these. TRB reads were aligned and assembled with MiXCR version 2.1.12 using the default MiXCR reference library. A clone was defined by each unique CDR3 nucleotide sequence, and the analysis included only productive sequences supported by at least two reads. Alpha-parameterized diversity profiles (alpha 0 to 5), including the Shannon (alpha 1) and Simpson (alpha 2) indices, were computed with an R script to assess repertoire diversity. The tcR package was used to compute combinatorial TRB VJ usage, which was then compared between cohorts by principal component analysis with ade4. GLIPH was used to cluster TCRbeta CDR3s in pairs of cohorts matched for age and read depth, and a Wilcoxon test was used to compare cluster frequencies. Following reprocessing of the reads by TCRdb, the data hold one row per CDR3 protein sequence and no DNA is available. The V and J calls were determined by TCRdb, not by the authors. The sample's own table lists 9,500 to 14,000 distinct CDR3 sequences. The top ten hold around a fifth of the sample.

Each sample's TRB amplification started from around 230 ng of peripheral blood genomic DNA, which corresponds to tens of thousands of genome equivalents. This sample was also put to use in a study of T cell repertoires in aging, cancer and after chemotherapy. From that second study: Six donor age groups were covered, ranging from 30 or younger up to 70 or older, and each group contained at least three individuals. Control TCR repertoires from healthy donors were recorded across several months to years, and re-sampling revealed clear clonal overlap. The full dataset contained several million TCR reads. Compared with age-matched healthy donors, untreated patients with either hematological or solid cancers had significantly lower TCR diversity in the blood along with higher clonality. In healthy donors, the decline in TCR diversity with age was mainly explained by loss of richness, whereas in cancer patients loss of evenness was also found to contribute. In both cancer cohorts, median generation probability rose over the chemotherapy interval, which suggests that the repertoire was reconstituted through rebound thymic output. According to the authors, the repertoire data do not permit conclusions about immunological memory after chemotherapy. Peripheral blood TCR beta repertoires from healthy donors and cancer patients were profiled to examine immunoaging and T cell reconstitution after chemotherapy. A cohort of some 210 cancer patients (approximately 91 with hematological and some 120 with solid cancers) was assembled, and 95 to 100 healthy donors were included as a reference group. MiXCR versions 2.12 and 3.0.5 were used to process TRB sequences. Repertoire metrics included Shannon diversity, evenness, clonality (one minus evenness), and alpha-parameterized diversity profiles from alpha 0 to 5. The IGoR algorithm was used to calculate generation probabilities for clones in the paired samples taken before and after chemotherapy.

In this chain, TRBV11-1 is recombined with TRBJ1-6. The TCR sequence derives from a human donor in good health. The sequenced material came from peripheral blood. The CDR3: CASSLGEYNSPLHF.